The clone carrying this TCR beta chain was seen ten or more times. Its antigen is as yet unknown. The sample belongs to a study of beta chain features in type 1 diabetes. The CDR3 extends over 15 amino acids. Germline V lookup: CDR1 SEHNR, CDR2 FQNEAQ (reference sequence). V trimming: 6 bases; J trimming: 2 bases; junction bases outside the gene matches: 7. Regarding the study as a whole: Compared to healthy donors, patients appeared to have naive, central memory and Treg TCRB repertoires that were more alike. Type 1 diabetes patients showed fewer insertions and more deletions at VDJ junctions.

The authors reverse transcribed all of the isolated RNA, so sequencing captured expressed TCRB transcripts. Produced via immunoSEQ multiplex PCR; TCRdb's table is partial and in-frame only. The profile shows fewer than 150,000 clones, 6.5% to 8.5% of them singletons. The TCR originated in a woman aged 25 to 39 in good health. The chain combines TRBV7-9 with TRBJ2-1; the match to TRBD2 covers 7 bases. Sequencing was done on a sample of central memory CD4+ T cells from blood. CDR3 nucleotide sequence: TGTGCCAGCAGACATAGCGGGTATACCTACAATGAGCAGTTCTTC. It encodes CASRHSGYTYNEQFF.